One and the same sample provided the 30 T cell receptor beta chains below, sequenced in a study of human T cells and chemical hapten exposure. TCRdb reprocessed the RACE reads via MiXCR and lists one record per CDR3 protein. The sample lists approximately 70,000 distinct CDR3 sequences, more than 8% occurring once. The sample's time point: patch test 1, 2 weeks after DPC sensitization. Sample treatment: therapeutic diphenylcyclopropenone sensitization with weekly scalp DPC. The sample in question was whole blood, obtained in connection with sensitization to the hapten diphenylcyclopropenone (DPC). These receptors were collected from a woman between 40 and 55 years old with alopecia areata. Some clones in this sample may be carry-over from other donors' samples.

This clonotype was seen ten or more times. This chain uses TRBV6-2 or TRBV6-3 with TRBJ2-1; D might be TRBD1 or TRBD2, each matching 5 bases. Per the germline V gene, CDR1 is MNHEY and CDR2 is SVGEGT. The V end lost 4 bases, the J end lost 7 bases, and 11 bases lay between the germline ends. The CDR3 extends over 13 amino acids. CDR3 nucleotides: TGTGCCAGCAGTTGGGGACCTTTGAATGAGCAGTTCTTC. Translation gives CASSWGPLNEQFF.

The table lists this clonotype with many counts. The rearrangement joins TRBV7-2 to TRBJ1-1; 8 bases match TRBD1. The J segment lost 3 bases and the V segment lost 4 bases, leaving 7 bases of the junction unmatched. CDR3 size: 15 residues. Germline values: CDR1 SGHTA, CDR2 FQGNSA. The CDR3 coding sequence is TGTGCCAGCAGCTCGTTCACAGGGGGGGACACTGAAGCTTTCTTT. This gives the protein CASSSFTGGDTEAFF.

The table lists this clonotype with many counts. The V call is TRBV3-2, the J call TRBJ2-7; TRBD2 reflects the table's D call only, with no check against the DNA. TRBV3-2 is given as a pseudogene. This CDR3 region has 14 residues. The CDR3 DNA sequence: TGTGCCAGCAGCTCGACTAGCGAGGGCCTCGAGCAGTACTTC. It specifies CASSSTSEGLEQYF.

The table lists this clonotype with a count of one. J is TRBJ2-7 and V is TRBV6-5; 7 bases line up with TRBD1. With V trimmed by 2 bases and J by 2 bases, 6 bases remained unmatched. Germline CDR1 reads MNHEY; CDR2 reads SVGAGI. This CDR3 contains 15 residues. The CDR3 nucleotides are TGTGCCAGCAGTTACACTCCGGGACAGACCTACGAGCAGTACTTC. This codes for CASSYTPGQTYEQYF.

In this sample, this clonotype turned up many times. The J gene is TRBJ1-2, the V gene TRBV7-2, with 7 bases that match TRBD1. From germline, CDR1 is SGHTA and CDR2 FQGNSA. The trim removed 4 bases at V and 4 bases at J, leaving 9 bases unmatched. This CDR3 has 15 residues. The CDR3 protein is CASSSRNTGVYGYTF. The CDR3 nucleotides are TGTGCCAGCAGCTCACGGAATACAGGGGTCTATGGCTACACCTTC.

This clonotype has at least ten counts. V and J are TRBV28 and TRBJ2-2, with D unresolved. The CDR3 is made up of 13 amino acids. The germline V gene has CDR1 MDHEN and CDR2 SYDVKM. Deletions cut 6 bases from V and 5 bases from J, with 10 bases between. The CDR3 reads CASRLTGTGELFF. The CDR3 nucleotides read TGTGCCAGCAGATTGACTGGGACCGGGGAGCTGTTTTTT.

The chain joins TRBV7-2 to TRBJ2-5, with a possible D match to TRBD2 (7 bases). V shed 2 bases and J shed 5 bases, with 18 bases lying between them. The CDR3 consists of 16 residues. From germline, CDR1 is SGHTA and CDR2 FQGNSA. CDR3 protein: CASSLIALGGQETQYF. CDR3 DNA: TGTGCCAGCAGCTTAATAGCCCTGGGGGGGCAGGAGACCCAGTACTTC.

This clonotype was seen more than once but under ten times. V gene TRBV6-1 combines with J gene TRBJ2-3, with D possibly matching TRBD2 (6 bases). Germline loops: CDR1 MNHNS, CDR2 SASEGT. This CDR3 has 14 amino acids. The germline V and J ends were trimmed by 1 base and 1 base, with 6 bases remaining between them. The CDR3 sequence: CASSEGGGTDTQYF. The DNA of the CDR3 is TGTGCCAGCAGTGAAGGGGGGGGCACAGATACGCAGTATTTT.

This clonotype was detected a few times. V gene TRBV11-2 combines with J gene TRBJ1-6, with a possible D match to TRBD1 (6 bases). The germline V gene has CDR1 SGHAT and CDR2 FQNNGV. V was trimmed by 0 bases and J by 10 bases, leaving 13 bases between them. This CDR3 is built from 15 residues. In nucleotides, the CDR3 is TGTGCCAGCAGCTTAGAACCCACCAGGGGATCACCCCTCCACTTT. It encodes CASSLEPTRGSPLHF.

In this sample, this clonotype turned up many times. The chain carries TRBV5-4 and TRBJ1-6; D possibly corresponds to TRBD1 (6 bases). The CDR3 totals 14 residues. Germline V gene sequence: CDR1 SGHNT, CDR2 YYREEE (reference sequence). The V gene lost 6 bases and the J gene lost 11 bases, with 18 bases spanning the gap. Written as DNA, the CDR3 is TGTGCCAGCACCCCTGTCGGGGGCTTCGCACCCCTCCACTTT. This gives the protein CASTPVGGFAPLHF.

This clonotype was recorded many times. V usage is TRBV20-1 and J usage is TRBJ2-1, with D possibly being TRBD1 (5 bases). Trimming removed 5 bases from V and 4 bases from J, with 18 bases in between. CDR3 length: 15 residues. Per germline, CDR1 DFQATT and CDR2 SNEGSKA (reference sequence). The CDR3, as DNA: TGCAGTGCTCCCGGTCCCGCAGGGTTATACAATGAGCAGTTCTTC. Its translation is CSAPGPAGLYNEQFF.

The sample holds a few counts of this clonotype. In nucleotides, the CDR3 is TGTGCCAGCAGCAACTCCCTGAGGGGAATTTCCTACGAGCAGTACTTC. Amino acid sequence: CASSNSLRGISYEQYF. The genes are TRBV5-5 and TRBJ2-7, with D perhaps matching TRBD1 or TRBD2 (5 bases each). The CDR3 totals 16 residues. CDR1 and CDR2 (germline): SGHKS, YYEKEE (reference sequence). Deletions cut 4 bases from V and 1 base from J, with 18 bases between. Full variable domain (remainder filled in from reference TRBV5-5 and TRBJ2-7): DAGVTQSPTHLIKTRGQQVTLRCSPISGHKSVSWYQQVLGQGPQFIFQYYEKEERGRGNFPDRFSARQFPNYSSELNVNALLLGDSALYLCASSNSLRGISYEQYFGPGTRLTVT.

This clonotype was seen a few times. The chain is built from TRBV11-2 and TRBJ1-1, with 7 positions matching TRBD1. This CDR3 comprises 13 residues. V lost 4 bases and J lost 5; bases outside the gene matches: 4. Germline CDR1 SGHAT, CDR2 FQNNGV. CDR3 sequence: CASSSQGRTEAFF. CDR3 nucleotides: TGTGCCAGCAGCTCACAGGGGAGAACTGAAGCTTTCTTT.

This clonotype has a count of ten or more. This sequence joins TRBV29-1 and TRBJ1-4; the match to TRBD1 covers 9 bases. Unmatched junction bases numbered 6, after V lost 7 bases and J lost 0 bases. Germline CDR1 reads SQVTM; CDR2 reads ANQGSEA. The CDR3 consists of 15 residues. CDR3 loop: CSAGQGSATNEKLFF. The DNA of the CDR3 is TGCAGCGCCGGACAGGGGAGCGCAACTAATGAAAAACTGTTTTTT.

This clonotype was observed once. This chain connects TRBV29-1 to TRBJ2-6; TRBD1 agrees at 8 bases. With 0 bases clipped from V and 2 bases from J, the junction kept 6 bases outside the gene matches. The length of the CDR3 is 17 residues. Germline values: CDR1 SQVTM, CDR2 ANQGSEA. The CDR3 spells CSVEDGTGEAGANVLTF. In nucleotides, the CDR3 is TGCAGCGTTGAAGATGGGACAGGAGAGGCTGGGGCCAACGTCCTGACTTTC. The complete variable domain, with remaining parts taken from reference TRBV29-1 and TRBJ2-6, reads SAVISQKPSRDICQRGTSLTIQCQVDSQVTMMFWYRQQPGQSLTLIATANQGSEATYESGFVIDKFPISRPNLTFSTLTVSNMSPEDSSIYLCSVEDGTGEAGANVLTFGAGSRLTVL.

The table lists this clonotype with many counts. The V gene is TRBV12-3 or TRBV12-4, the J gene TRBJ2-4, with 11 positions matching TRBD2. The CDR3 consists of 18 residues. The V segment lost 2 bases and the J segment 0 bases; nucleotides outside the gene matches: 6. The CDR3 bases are TGTGCCAGCAGTTTATCGCTAGCGGGGGGTGTAGCCAAAAACATTCAGTACTTC. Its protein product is CASSLSLAGGVAKNIQYF.

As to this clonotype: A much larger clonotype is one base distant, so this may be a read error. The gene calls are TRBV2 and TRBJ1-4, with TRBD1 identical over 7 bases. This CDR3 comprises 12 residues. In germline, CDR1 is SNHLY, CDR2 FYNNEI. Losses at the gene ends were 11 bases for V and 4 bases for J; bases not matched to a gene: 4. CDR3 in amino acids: CAGQDLNEKLFF. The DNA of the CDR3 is TGTGCCGGACAGGATCTTAATGAAAAACTGTTTTTT.

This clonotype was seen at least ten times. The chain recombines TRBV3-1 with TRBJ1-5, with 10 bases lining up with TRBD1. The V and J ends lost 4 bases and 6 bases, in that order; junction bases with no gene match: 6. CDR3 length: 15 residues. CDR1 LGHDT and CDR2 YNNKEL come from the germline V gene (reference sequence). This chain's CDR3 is CASSPGTGDGQPQHF. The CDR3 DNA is TGTGCCAGCAGCCCCGGGACAGGGGACGGTCAGCCCCAGCATTTT.

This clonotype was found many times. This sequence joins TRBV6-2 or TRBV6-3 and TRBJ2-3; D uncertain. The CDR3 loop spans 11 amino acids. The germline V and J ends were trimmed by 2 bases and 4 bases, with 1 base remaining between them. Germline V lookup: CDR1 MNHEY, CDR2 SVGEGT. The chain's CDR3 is CASSYPDTQYF. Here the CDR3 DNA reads TGTGCCAGCAGTTACCCAGATACGCAGTATTTT.

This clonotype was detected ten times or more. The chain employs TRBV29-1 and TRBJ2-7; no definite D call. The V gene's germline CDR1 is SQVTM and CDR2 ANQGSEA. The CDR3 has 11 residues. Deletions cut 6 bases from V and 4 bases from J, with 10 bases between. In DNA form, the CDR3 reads TGCAGCGTCGTGAGTACTTACGAGCAGTACTTC. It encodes CSVVSTYEQYF.

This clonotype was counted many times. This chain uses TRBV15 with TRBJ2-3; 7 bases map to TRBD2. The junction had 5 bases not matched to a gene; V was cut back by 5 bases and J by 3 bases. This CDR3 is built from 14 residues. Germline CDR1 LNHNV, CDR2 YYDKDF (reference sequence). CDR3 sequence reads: CATSPRRGTDTQYF. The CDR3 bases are TGTGCCACCAGCCCCAGGCGGGGGACAGATACGCAGTATTTT.

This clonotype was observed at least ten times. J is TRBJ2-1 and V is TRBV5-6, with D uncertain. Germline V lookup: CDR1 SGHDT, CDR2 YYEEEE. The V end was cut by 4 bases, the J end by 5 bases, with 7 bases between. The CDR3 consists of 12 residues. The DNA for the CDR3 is TGTGCCAGCAGCCCTGGCGACAATGAGCAGTTCTTC. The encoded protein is CASSPGDNEQFF.

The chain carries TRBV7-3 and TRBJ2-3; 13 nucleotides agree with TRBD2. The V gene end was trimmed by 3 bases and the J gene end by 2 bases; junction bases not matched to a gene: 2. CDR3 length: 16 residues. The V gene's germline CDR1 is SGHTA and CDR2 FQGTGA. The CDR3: CASSLGLAGITDTQYF. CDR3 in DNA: TGTGCCAGCAGCTTGGGACTAGCGGGGATCACAGATACGCAGTATTTT.

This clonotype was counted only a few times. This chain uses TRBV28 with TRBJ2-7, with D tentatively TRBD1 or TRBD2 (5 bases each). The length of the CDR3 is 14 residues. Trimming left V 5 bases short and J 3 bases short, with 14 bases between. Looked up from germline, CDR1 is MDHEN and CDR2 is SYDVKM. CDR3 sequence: CASSLAGTDYEQYF. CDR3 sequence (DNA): TGTGCCAGCAGTCTTGCCGGGACCGACTACGAGCAGTACTTC.

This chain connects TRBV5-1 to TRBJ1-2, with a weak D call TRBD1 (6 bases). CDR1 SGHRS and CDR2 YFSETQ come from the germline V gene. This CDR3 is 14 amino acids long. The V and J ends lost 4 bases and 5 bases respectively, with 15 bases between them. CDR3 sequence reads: CASSPSPGDYGYTF. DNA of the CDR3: TGCGCCAGCAGCCCGAGCCCAGGGGATTATGGCTACACCTTC.

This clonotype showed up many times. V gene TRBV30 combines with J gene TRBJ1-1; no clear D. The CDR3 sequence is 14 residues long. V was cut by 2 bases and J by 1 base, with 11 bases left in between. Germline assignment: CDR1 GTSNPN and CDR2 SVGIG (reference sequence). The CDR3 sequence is CAWSTGLANTEAFF. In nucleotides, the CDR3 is TGTGCCTGGAGTACCGGGTTGGCGAACACTGAAGCTTTCTTT.

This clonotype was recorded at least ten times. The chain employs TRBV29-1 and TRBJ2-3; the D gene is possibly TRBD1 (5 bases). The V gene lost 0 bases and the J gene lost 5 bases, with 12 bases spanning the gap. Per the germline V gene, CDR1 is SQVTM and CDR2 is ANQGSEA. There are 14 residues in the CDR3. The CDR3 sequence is CSVEDQGRVDTQYF. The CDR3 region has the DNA TGCAGCGTTGAAGATCAAGGCAGGGTAGATACGCAGTATTTT.

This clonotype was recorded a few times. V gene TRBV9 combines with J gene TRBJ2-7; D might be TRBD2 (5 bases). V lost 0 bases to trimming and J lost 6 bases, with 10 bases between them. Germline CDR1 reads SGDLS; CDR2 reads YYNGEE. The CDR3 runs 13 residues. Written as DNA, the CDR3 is TGTGCCAGCAGCGTAGATCCCAGCGGCGAGCAGTACTTC. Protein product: CASSVDPSGEQYF.

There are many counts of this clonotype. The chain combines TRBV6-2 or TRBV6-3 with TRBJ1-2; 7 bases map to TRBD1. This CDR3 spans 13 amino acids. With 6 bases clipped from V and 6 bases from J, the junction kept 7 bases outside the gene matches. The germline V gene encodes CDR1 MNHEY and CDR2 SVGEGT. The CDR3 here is CASRPTGENGYTF. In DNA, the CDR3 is TGTGCCAGCAGGCCTACAGGGGAGAATGGCTACACCTTC.

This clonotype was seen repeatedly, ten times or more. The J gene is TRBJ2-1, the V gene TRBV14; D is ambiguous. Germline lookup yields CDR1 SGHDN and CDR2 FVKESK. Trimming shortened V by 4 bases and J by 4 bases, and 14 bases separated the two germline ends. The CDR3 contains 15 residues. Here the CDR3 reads CASSPSDFRYNEQFF. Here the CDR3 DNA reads TGTGCCAGCAGCCCGTCAGACTTCCGGTACAATGAGCAGTTCTTC.